This T cell receptor (beta chain) was obtained from a study of shared clonotypes between healthy human individuals. Germline V CDR1 and CDR2: SEHNR, FQNEAQ (reference sequence). The CDR3 spans 14 residues. V lost 7 bases to trimming and J lost 0 bases, with 7 bases between them. In the source study's methods: In the immunoSEQ data, sequences were junction-only and lacked quality scores, so filtering differed. Sequencing was performed with immunoSEQ multiplex PCR; in TCRdb, only in-frame clones are kept and a portion is missing. D and trimming were read from the DNA, whereas the V and J calls and clone size are those reported in that table. The sample contains over 2,000,000 clones, over 85% of which appear only once. CD45RO-negative, CCR7-positively selected cells formed the naive CD8 fraction, excluding terminally differentiated effector memory CD45RA+ cells. Donors were healthy HIV-negative adults without recently reported acute infections or vaccinations.

The J gene is TRBJ2-6, the V gene TRBV7-9, with a tentative D call TRBD1 (5 bases). This clonotype originated in a man between 18 and 35 years old in good health. Some clones in this sample may be carry-over from other donors' samples. The specimen sequenced was naive CD8+ T cells from PBMCs. CDR3 nucleotide sequence: TGTGCCAGCACTCAGGGCTCTGGGGCCAACGTCCTGACTTTC. This sequence encodes CASTQGSGANVLTF.